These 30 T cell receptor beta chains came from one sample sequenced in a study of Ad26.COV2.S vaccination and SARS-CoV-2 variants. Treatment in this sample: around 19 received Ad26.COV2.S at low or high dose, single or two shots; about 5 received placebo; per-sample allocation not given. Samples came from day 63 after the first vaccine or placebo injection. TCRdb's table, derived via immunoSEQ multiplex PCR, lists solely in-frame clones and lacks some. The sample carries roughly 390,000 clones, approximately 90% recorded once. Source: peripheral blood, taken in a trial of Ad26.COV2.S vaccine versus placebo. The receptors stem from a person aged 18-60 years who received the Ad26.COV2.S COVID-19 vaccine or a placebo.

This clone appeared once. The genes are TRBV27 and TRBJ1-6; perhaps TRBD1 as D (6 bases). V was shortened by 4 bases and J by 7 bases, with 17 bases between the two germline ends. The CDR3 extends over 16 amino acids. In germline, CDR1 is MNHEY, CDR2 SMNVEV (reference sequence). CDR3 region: CASSSYTEGGNSPLHF. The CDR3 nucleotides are TGTGCCAGCAGTTCGTACACAGAGGGGGGAAATTCACCCCTCCACTTT.

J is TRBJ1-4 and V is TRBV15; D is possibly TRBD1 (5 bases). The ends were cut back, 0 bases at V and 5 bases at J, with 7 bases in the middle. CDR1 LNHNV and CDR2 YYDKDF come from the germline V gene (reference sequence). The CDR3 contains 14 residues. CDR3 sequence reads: CATSREGLNEKLFF. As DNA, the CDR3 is TGTGCCACCAGCAGAGAGGGACTAAATGAAAAACTGTTTTTT. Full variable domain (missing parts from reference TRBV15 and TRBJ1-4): DAMVIQNPRYQVTQFGKPVTLSCSQTLNHNVMYWYQQKSSQAPKLLFHYYDKDFNNEADTPDNFQSRRPNTSFCFLDIRSPGLGDTAMYLCATSREGLNEKLFFGSGTQLSVL.

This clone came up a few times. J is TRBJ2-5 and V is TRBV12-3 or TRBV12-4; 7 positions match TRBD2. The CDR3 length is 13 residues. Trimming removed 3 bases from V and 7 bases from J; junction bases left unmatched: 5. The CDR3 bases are TGTGCCAGCAGTTTCAGCGGGGAAGGGACCCAGTACTTC. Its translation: CASSFSGEGTQYF.

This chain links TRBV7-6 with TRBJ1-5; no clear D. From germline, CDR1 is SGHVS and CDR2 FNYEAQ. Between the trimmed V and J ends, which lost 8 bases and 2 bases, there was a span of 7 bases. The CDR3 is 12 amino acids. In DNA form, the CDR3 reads TGTGCCAGCGGCGCCCGCAATCAGCCCCAGCATTTT. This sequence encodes CASGARNQPQHF. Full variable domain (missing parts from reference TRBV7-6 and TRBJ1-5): GAGVSQSPRYKVTKRGQDVALRCDPISGHVSLYWYRQALGQGPEFLTYFNYEAQQDKSGLPNDRFSAERPEGSISTLTIQRTEQRDSAMYRCASGARNQPQHFGDGTRLSIL.

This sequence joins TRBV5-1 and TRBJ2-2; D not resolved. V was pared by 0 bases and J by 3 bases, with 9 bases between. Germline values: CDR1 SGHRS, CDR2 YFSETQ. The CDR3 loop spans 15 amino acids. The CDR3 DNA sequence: TGCGCCAGCAGCTTGGTGGTCAGATACACCGGGGAGCTGTTTTTT. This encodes CASSLVVRYTGELFF.

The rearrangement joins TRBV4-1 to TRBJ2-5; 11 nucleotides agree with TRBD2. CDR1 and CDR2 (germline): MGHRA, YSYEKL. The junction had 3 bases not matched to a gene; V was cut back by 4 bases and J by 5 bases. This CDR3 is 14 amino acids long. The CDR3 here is CASSPGLAEETQYF. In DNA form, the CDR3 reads TGCGCCAGCAGCCCGGGACTAGCGGAGGAGACCCAGTACTTC.

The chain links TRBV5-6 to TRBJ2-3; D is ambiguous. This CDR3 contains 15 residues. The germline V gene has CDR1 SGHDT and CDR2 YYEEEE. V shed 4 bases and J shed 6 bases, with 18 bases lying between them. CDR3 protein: CASSLVLHSSDTQYF. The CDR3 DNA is TGTGCCAGCAGCCTGGTACTACACTCGAGCGATACGCAGTATTTT.

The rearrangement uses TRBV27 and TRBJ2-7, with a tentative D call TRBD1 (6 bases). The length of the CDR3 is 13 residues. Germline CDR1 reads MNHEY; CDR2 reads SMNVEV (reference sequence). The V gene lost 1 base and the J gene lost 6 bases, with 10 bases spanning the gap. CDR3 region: CASSLLQGAEQYF. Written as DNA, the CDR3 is TGTGCCAGCAGTTTATTACAGGGAGCCGAGCAGTACTTC.

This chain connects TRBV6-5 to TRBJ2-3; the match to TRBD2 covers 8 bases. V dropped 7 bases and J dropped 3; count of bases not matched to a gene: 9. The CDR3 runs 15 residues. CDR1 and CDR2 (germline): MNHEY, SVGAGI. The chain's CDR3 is CASTWGQRGTDTQYF. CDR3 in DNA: TGTGCCAGCACCTGGGGTCAGCGGGGGACAGATACGCAGTATTTT.

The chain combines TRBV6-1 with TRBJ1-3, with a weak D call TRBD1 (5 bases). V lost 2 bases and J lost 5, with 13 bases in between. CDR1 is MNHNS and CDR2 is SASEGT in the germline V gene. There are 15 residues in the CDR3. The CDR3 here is CASSEFSGRRNTIYF. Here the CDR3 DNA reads TGTGCCAGCAGTGAATTCTCGGGACGAAGAAACACCATATATTTT.

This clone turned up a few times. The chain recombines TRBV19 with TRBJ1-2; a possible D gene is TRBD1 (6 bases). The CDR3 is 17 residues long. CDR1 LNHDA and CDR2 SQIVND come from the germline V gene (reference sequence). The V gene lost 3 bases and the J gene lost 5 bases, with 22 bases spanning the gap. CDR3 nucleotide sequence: TGTGCCAGTAGTATTCCGGTCCGTCTTGACAGGATTTATGGCTACACCTTC. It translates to CASSIPVRLDRIYGYTF.

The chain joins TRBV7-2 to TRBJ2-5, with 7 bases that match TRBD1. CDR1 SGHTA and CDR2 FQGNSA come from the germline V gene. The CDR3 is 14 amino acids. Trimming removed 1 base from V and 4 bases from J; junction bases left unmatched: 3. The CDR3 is CASSLVRGPETQYF. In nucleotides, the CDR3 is TGTGCCAGCAGCTTAGTAAGGGGGCCAGAGACCCAGTACTTC. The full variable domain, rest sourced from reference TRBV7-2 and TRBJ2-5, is GAGVSQSPSNKVTEKGKDVELRCDPISGHTALYWYRQSLGQGLEFLIYFQGNSAPDKSGLPSDRFSAERTGGSVSTLTIQRTQQEDSAVYLCASSLVRGPETQYFGPGTRLLVL.

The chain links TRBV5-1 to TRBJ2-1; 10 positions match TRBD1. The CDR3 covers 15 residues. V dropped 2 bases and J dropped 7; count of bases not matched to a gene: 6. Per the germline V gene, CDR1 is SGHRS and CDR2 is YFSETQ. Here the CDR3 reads CASSFWDRGLNEQFF. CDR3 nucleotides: TGCGCCAGCAGCTTTTGGGACAGGGGTCTGAATGAGCAGTTCTTC.

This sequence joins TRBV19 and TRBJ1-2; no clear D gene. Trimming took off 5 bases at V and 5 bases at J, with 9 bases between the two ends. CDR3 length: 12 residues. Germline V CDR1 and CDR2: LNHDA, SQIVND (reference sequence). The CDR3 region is CASSVQEYGYTF. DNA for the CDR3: TGTGCCAGTAGTGTCCAAGAGTATGGCTACACCTTC.

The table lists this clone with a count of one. In DNA, the CDR3 is TGCGCCAGCAGCCAAGGCCCAGGGAGAGGCAACACTGAAGCTTTCTTT. It yields the protein CASSQGPGRGNTEAFF. The chain employs TRBV4-3 and TRBJ1-1; TRBD1 might be the D (5 bases). The V gene's germline CDR1 is LGHNA and CDR2 YSLEER. Trimming pared 1 base from V and 2 bases from J, leaving 14 bases between. This CDR3 is 16 amino acids long.

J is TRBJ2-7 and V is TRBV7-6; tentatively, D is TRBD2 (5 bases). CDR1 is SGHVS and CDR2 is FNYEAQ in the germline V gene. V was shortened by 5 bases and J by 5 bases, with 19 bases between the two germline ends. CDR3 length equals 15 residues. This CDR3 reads CASSLVEDPLHEQYF. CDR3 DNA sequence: TGTGCCAGCAGCCTAGTGGAGGATCCCCTCCACGAGCAGTACTTC.

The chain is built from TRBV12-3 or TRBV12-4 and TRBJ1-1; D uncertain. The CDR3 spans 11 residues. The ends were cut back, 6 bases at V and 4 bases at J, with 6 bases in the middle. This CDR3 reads CASSVRTEAFF. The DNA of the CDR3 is TGTGCCAGCAGCGTCCGCACTGAAGCTTTCTTT.

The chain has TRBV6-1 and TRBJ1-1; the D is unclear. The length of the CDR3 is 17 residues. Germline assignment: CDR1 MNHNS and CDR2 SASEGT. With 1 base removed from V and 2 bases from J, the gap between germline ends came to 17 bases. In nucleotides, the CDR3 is TGTGCCAGCAGTGAAGGTATAGGGTTAAACCCCAACACTGAAGCTTTCTTT. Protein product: CASSEGIGLNPNTEAFF.

CDR3 in DNA: TGTGCCAGCAGTGTCTTAGGCCTAAGGGCTTTCTTT. Encoded protein: CASSVLGLRAFF. This chain uses TRBV2 with TRBJ1-1; D is unresolved. Germline CDR1 and CDR2: SNHLY and FYNNEI. Trimming took off 4 bases at V and 11 bases at J, with 14 bases between the two ends. The CDR3 consists of 12 residues.

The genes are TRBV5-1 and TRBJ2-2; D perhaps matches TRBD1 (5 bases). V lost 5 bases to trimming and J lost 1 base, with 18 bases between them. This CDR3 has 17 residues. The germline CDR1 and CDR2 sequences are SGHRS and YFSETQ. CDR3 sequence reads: CASSPFVGRMNTGELFF. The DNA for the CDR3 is TGCGCCAGCAGTCCCTTCGTGGGGCGCATGAACACCGGGGAGCTGTTTTTT.

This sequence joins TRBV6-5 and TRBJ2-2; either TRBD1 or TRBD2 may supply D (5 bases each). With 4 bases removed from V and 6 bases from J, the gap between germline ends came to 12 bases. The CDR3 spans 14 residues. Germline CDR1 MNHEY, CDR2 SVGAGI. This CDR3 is CASSSWTGPGELFF. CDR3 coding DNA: TGTGCCAGCAGTTCTTGGACGGGACCCGGGGAGCTGTTTTTT.

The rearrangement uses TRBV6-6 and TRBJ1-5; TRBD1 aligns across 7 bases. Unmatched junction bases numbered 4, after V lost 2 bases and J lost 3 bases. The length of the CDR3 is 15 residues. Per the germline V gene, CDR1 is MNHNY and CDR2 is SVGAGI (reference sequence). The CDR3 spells CASSYNRGTNQPQHF. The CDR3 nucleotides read TGTGCCAGCAGTTACAACAGGGGTACCAATCAGCCCCAGCATTTT.

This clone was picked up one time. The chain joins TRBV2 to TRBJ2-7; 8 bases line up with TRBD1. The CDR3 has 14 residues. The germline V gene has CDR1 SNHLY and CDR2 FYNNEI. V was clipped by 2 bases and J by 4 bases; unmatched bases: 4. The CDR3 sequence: CASSEQGAGYEQYF. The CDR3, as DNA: TGTGCCAGCAGTGAACAGGGGGCAGGGTACGAGCAGTACTTC.

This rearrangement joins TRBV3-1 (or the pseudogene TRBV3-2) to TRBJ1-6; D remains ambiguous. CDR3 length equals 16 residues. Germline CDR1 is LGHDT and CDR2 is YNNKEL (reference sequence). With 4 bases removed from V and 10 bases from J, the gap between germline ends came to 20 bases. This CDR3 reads CASSPFDPAAGSPLHF. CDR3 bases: TGTGCCAGCAGCCCCTTCGACCCGGCGGCCGGCTCACCCCTCCACTTT.

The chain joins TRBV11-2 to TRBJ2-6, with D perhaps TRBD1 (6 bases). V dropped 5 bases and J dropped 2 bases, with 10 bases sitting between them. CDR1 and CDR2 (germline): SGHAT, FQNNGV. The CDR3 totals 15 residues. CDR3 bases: TGTGCCAGCAGCGGGCACAGGGCTGGGGCCAACGTCCTGACTTTC. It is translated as CASSGHRAGANVLTF.

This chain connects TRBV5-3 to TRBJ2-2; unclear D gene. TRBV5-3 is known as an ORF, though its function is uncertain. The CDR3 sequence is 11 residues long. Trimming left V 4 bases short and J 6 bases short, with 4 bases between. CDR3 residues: CARSNPGELFF. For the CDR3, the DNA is TGTGCCAGAAGCAATCCCGGGGAGCTGTTTTTT.

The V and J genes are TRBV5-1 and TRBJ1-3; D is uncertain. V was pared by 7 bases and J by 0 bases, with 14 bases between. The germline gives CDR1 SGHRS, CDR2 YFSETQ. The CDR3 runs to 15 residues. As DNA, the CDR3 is TGCGCCAGCCGGAGCGGACTGTACTCTGGAAACACCATATATTTT. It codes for CASRSGLYSGNTIYF.

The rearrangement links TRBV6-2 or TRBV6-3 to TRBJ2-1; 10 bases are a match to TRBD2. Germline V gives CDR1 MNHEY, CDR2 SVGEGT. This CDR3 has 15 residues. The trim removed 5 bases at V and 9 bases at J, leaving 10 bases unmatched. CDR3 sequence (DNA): TGTGCCAGCAGTAATTTAGCGGGGGGATACCTTGAGCAGTTCTTC. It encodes CASSNLAGGYLEQFF.

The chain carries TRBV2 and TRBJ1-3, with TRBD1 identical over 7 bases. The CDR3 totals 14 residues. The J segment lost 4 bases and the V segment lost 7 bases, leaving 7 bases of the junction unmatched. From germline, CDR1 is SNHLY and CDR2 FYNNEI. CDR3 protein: CASTPGQLGNTIYF. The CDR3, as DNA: TGTGCCAGCACCCCGGGACAGTTAGGAAACACCATATATTTT.

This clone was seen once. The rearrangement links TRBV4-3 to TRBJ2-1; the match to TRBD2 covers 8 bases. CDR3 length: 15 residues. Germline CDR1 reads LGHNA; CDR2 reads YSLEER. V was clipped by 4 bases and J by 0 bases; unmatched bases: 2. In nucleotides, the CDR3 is TGCGCCAGCAGCCGGACTAGCAACTCCTACAATGAGCAGTTCTTC. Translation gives CASSRTSNSYNEQFF.